The 9 T cell receptor beta chains given below trace back to one sample, sequenced in a study of T cells expressing NK-cell markers. TCRdb reprocessed the 5' RACE reads, with one entry per CDR3 protein and no DNA. The listing contains about 260,000 distinct CDR3 sequences. Sequences were obtained from blood T cells: a sorted CD56 or NKG2C T cell subset, CD4+ or CD8+ T cells, or bulk PBMC T cells (not recorded which). The origin of the receptors is a man between 18 and 29 years old in good health.

V is TRBV29-1 and J is TRBJ1-1; TCRdb calls TRBD1, which cannot be checked without DNA. The germline CDR1 and CDR2 sequences are SQVTM and ANQGSEA. The CDR3 has 13 amino acids. The chain's CDR3 is CSGVQGFGTEAFF. Complete variable domain (other parts from reference TRBV29-1 and TRBJ1-1): SAVISQKPSRDICQRGTSLTIQCQVDSQVTMMFWYRQQPGQSLTLIATANQGSEATYESGFVIDKFPISRPNLTFSTLTVSNMSPEDSSIYLCSGVQGFGTEAFFGQGTRLTVV.

The V gene is TRBV29-1, the J gene TRBJ2-5. CDR3 length: 12 amino acids. Germline loops: CDR1 SQVTM, CDR2 ANQGSEA. CDR3 sequence reads: CSVGPGQETQYF. The variable domain in full, with the rest retrieved from reference TRBV29-1 and TRBJ2-5, is SAVISQKPSRDICQRGTSLTIQCQVDSQVTMMFWYRQQPGQSLTLIATANQGSEATYESGFVIDKFPISRPNLTFSTLTVSNMSPEDSSIYLCSVGPGQETQYFGPGTRLLVL.

The rearrangement uses TRBV12-3 or TRBV12-4 and TRBJ2-2; TCRdb's D call of TRBD1 is untestable without DNA. This CDR3 region has 14 residues. CDR3 residues: CASSLNVGAGELFF.

V is TRBV12-3 or TRBV12-4 and J is TRBJ2-3; the TCRdb D gene call, TRBD2, has no DNA to confirm it. The CDR3 spans 15 residues. CDR3 region: CASSFGGPSTDTQYF.

The V and J genes are TRBV4-1 and TRBJ2-1; TCRdb's D gene call, TRBD2, goes unchecked for lack of DNA. Germline V lookup: CDR1 MGHRA, CDR2 YSYEKL. This CDR3 comprises 15 residues. CDR3 amino acids: CASSLTSGRYWEQFF.

The chain joins TRBV12-3 or TRBV12-4 to TRBJ2-5; TCRdb reports TRBD1, a call that lacks DNA to check it against. The CDR3 totals 17 residues. The CDR3 sequence is CASSLNPTPGPWETQYF.

The chain uses TRBV5-5 and TRBJ2-7. The V gene's germline CDR1 is SGHKS and CDR2 YYEKEE (reference sequence). The CDR3 length is 12 residues. The CDR3 sequence: CASSLKLYEQYF.

V usage is TRBV12-3 or TRBV12-4 and J usage is TRBJ1-2; TCRdb gives TRBD1 as the D gene, but with no DNA this cannot be confirmed. The length of the CDR3 is 14 residues. The CDR3 region is CASSPRTRDRVSTF.

The chain employs TRBV6-1 and TRBJ2-6; TCRdb returns TRBD2, unconfirmable since there is no DNA. This CDR3 has 16 residues. CDR1 and CDR2 from the germline V gene are MNHNS and SASEGT. This chain's CDR3 is CASSEEALPGANVLTF.